This T cell receptor (beta chain) was recovered during a study of T cells after posttransplantation cyclophosphamide. Sequencing was performed with immunoSEQ multiplex PCR; in TCRdb, only in-frame clones are kept and a portion is missing. The data hold some 20,000 clones, with almost 99% observed a single time. Worth noting for this clone: Its target is unknown.

Between the trimmed V and J ends, which lost 7 bases and 3 bases, there was a span of 13 bases. This CDR3 has 14 amino acids. Germline-derived CDR1 and CDR2 are SGHVT and SQSDAQ. Cells defined as naive were viable CD3+CD4+ or CD3+CD8+ and CCR7+CD45RA+CD45RO-CD95-CD27+CD28+. On the day of bone marrow donation, the related graft donor provided peripheral blood. General study findings and limits: Tissue-infiltrating T cells from skin or gut overlapped little with blood T cells.

This chain links TRBV7-4 with TRBJ1-5; D gene unclear. Sequencing input: naive CD4+ T cells sorted from PBMCs. The clonotype originates from a man between 40 and 49 years old in good health, CMV-negative, and a related stem cell transplant donor. In nucleotides, the CDR3 is TGTGCCAGCACCCTGGGAGGTTTCAATCAGCCCCAGCATTTT. Protein product: CASTLGGFNQPQHF.